Presented here are 23 T cell receptor beta chains from one specimen sequenced in a study of blood T cell repertoires in COVID-19. The data were produced by immunoSEQ multiplex PCR, yet TCRdb's version contains in-frame clones alone and is incomplete. Of 130,000 to 150,000 clones listed, 84% were seen once; the top ten hold around 6.7%. Sample: peripheral blood. The receptors here all came from a woman aged 50 to 60 in a cohort sampled during active or convalescent COVID-19.

V is TRBV30 and J is TRBJ1-4; D is undetermined. Per the germline V gene, CDR1 is GTSNPN and CDR2 is SVGIG (reference sequence). With 0 bases removed from V and 8 bases from J, the gap between germline ends came to 10 bases. This CDR3 is built from 13 residues. The CDR3 DNA sequence: TGTGCCTGGAGTGTTTATGGCCCCGAAAAACTGTTTTTT. Translated, it gives CAWSVYGPEKLFF.

The CDR3 protein is CASIEGRNTGELFF. The DNA of the CDR3 is TGTGCCAGTATAGAGGGCCGAAACACCGGGGAGCTGTTTTTT. The rearrangement joins TRBV19 to TRBJ2-2; TRBD2 is a possible D gene (5 bases). This CDR3 comprises 14 residues. Germline CDR1 LNHDA, CDR2 SQIVND (reference sequence). V was cut by 7 bases and J by 2 bases, with 11 bases left in between.

The chain carries TRBV19 and TRBJ1-1; tentative D call: TRBD1 (5 bases). The V gene lost 3 bases and the J gene lost 1 base, with 12 bases spanning the gap. This CDR3 spans 15 amino acids. Germline-derived CDR1 and CDR2 are LNHDA and SQIVND (reference sequence). CDR3 DNA: TGTGCCAGTAGTATCGGGGGAATGGGGAACACTGAAGCTTTCTTT. Protein product: CASSIGGMGNTEAFF.

Note on this clone: The junction departs from germline at one end; a sequencing error may be responsible. This chain links TRBV19 with TRBJ1-5; 10 nucleotides match TRBD1. The CDR3 consists of 16 residues. Germline V gene lookup returns CDR1 LNHDA and CDR2 SQIVND (reference sequence). CDR3 protein: CASSVDRGPSNQPQHF. The DNA of the CDR3 is TGTGCCAGTAGTGTAGACAGGGGGCCTAGCAATCAGCCCCAGCATTTT.

CDR3 sequence: CAIRDTSGSTDTQYF. The CDR3 DNA sequence: TGTGCCATCAGGGACACTAGCGGAAGCACAGATACGCAGTATTTT. The rearrangement links TRBV10-3 to TRBJ2-3; 8 nucleotides line up with TRBD2. V was clipped by 6 bases and J by 0 bases; unmatched bases: 5. CDR3 length: 15 residues. Looked up from germline, CDR1 is ENHRY and CDR2 is SYGVKD.

This chain connects TRBV19 to TRBJ1-6, with D unresolved. Per germline, CDR1 LNHDA and CDR2 SQIVND (reference sequence). This CDR3 comprises 14 residues. V shed 3 bases and J shed 10 bases, with 13 bases lying between them. CDR3 residues: CASSIGLGGSPLHF. The CDR3 DNA reads as TGTGCCAGTAGTATCGGACTAGGAGGATCACCCCTCCACTTT.

This clone was seen a handful of times. The J gene is TRBJ1-3, the V gene TRBV18; D unclear. Germline CDR1 KGHSH, CDR2 LQKENI. This CDR3 has 16 amino acids. Trimming left V 0 bases short and J 8 bases short, with 17 bases between. In DNA, the CDR3 is TGTGCCAGCTCACCACCCTTAAAGGGTCGGGGAGACACCATATATTTT. Its protein is CASSPPLKGRGDTIYF.

This chain joins TRBV30 and TRBJ2-2; 8 positions match TRBD2. The ends lost 2 bases at V and 7 bases at J; junction bases unmatched: 3. Germline V gives CDR1 GTSNPN, CDR2 SVGIG (reference sequence). CDR3 length: 13 amino acids. The CDR3 sequence: CAWSSGGVGELFF. The CDR3 coding sequence is TGTGCCTGGAGTTCGGGGGGGGTCGGGGAGCTGTTTTTT.

This chain uses TRBV27 with TRBJ2-1, with 9 bases matching TRBD2. The CDR3 has 17 residues. V was pared by 4 bases and J by 4 bases, with 11 bases of the junction left unmatched. CDR1 and CDR2 from the germline V gene are MNHEY and SMNVEV (reference sequence). The CDR3 spells CASSSLQRGARYNEQFF. For the CDR3, the DNA is TGTGCCAGCAGTTCACTCCAGCGGGGGGCCCGATACAATGAGCAGTTCTTC.

Here the CDR3 reads CASSPKRTGNYEQYF. The CDR3, as DNA: TGTGCCAGCAGCCCTAAGAGGACAGGAAACTACGAGCAGTACTTC. The rearrangement joins TRBV11-1 to TRBJ2-7; TRBD1 matches 7 bases. Germline loops: CDR1 SGHAT, CDR2 FQDESV (reference sequence). The CDR3 is 15 residues long. Trimming at V came to 5 bases and at J to 3 bases, leaving 10 bases not matched to a gene.

The rearrangement joins TRBV19 to TRBJ1-2; D is perhaps TRBD1 (6 bases). Germline V gene lookup returns CDR1 LNHDA and CDR2 SQIVND (reference sequence). This CDR3 region has 13 residues. V was clipped by 4 bases and J by 3 bases, with 9 bases between them. The DNA of the CDR3 is TGTGCCAGTAGTAAGGGGGACGACTATGGCTACACCTTC. Protein product: CASSKGDDYGYTF. The full variable domain, completed using reference TRBV19 and TRBJ1-2, is DGGITQSPKYLFRKEGQNVTLSCEQNLNHDAMYWYRQDPGQGLRLIYYSQIVNDFQKGDIAEGYSVSREKKESFPLTVTSAQKNPTAFYLCASSKGDDYGYTFGSGTRLTVV.

V is TRBV30 and J is TRBJ1-4; 7 nucleotides agree with TRBD1. Unmatched junction bases numbered 2, after V lost 1 base and J lost 3 bases. Per the germline V gene, CDR1 is GTSNPN and CDR2 is SVGIG (reference sequence). There are 14 residues in the CDR3. The CDR3, as DNA: TGTGCCTGGAGTGCCGGGACAGCTAATGAAAAACTGTTTTTT. It yields the protein CAWSAGTANEKLFF.

The chain employs TRBV2 and TRBJ2-7, with 10 bases that match TRBD1. V lost 8 bases and J lost 4; bases outside the gene matches: 5. The V gene's germline CDR1 is SNHLY and CDR2 FYNNEI. The CDR3 has 13 residues. CDR3 amino acids: CASGRDRGYEQYF. The CDR3 DNA reads as TGTGCCAGCGGCAGGGACAGGGGATACGAGCAGTACTTC.

The V call is TRBV4-3, the J call TRBJ2-1; 11 bases are shared with TRBD2. CDR3 length equals 17 residues. Trimming at V came to 1 base and at J to 5 bases, leaving 7 bases not matched to a gene. CDR1 is LGHNA and CDR2 is YSLEER in the germline V gene. CDR3 in DNA: TGCGCCAGCAGCCAAGTAATACTAGCGGGGGAGAACAATGAGCAGTTCTTC. Residues: CASSQVILAGENNEQFF.

The chain is built from TRBV30 and TRBJ1-5; no clear D gene. The germline V gene has CDR1 GTSNPN and CDR2 SVGIG (reference sequence). Trimming took 2 bases from V and 2 from J, leaving 4 bases between them. The CDR3 is 12 residues long. CDR3 in DNA: TGTGCCTGGAGTCAGGGCAATCAGCCCCAGCATTTT. This codes for CAWSQGNQPQHF.

The gene calls are TRBV2 and TRBJ1-6, with 8 bases matching TRBD1. CDR1 SNHLY and CDR2 FYNNEI come from the germline V gene. The CDR3 length is 14 residues. V was clipped by 4 bases and J by 9 bases; unmatched bases: 5. Here the CDR3 reads CASSGDRGSSPLHF. For the CDR3, the DNA is TGTGCCAGCAGTGGAGACAGGGGAAGTTCACCCCTCCACTTT.

There are a few counts of this clone. The chain links TRBV7-2 to TRBJ2-7, with a weak D call TRBD1 (6 bases). This CDR3 has 14 amino acids. The germline CDR1 and CDR2 sequences are SGHTA and FQGNSA. Trimming shortened V by 0 bases and J by 2 bases, and 8 bases separated the two germline ends. The CDR3, as DNA: TGTGCCAGCAGCTTAGCTACAGGGACCTACGAGCAGTACTTC. This encodes CASSLATGTYEQYF.

The chain is built from TRBV19 and TRBJ1-2; D gene unclear. This CDR3 has 13 residues. V was pared by 3 bases and J by 1 base, with 6 bases between. CDR1 and CDR2 from the germline V gene are LNHDA and SQIVND (reference sequence). CDR3 in DNA: TGTGCCAGTAGTATCTTACTTAACTATGGCTACACCTTC. This encodes CASSILLNYGYTF.

In its sample, this clone was seen a few times. This chain connects TRBV28 to TRBJ1-1; tentatively, D is TRBD1 (5 bases). CDR1 and CDR2 (germline): MDHEN, SYDVKM. V lost 10 bases to trimming and J lost 5 bases, with 14 bases between them. The CDR3 has 12 residues. In DNA, the CDR3 is TGTGCCACCGCCAGGGTTGAAACTGAAGCTTTCTTT. Protein sequence: CATARVETEAFF.

The chain recombines TRBV7-9 with TRBJ1-2; a possible D gene is TRBD1 (6 bases). Germline CDR1 reads SEHNR; CDR2 reads FQNEAQ (reference sequence). The V gene lost 7 bases and the J gene lost 6 bases, with 24 bases spanning the gap. The CDR3 runs to 16 residues. The CDR3 DNA is TGTGCCAGCACGAAACCCGGACAGTCCGGGGCTAATGGCTACACCTTC. Residues: CASTKPGQSGANGYTF.

The rearrangement joins TRBV7-2 to TRBJ1-1, with no clear D. The CDR3 is 13 amino acids. Per germline, CDR1 SGHTA and CDR2 FQGNSA. V dropped 3 bases and J dropped 3 bases, with 8 bases sitting between them. As DNA, the CDR3 is TGTGCCAGCAGCTTGGCGGTGGACACTGAAGCTTTCTTT. It translates to CASSLAVDTEAFF. The full variable domain, completed using reference TRBV7-2 and TRBJ1-1, is GAGVSQSPSNKVTEKGKDVELRCDPISGHTALYWYRQSLGQGLEFLIYFQGNSAPDKSGLPSDRFSAERTGGSVSTLTIQRTQQEDSAVYLCASSLAVDTEAFFGQGTRLTVV.

This clone showed up just once. The genes are TRBV6-5 and TRBJ1-2; perhaps TRBD1 as D (5 bases). V lost 0 bases, J lost 1 base, and 12 bases lay in between. The CDR3 is made up of 16 amino acids. CDR1 is MNHEY and CDR2 is SVGAGI in the germline V gene. The CDR3 bases are TGTGCCAGCAGTTACTCTGCAGGGCCAGATAACTATGGCTACACCTTC. Amino acids: CASSYSAGPDNYGYTF.

The V gene is TRBV18, the J gene TRBJ2-3, with 9 bases aligning to TRBD2. Germline lookup yields CDR1 KGHSH and CDR2 LQKENI. J gave up 1 base and V 3 bases, and 8 bases lay outside the gene matches. This CDR3 has 17 amino acids. CDR3 protein: CASSPNPSGVGTDTQYF. As DNA, the CDR3 is TGTGCCAGCTCACCGAACCCTAGCGGGGTAGGCACAGATACGCAGTATTTT.